This T cell receptor beta chain was retrieved from a study of blood T cells in healthy people across ages. For the second PCR, which ran for about 7 to 11 cycles, a sample-barcoded 5' primer and a J-beta primer mix were used. TCRdb re-analysed the 5' RACE reads in MiXCR, keeping a single row per CDR3 protein. The sample lists over 700,000 distinct CDR3 sequences, roughly 50% occurring once. This clonotype occurred once. CDR1 KGHSH and CDR2 LQKENI come from the germline V gene. There are 15 residues in the CDR3. The chain couples TRBV18 to TRBJ2-7; no firm D call. The assigned J gene may be wrong: the sequence end matches TRBJ2-4 better. The sequencing input was blood. This TCR derives from an elderly man in good health. Here the CDR3 reads CASSQTLAVKNIQYF. CDR3 DNA sequence: TGTGCCAGCTCACAAACTCTGGCGGTCAAAAACATTCAGTACTTC.